These 20 T cell receptor beta chains were sequenced from one sample in a study of vaccination effects on CD4 cells after COVID-19. The data were produced by immunoSEQ multiplex PCR, yet TCRdb's version contains in-frame clones alone and is incomplete. The sample consists of tens of thousands of clones, 60% to 80% of them appearing once. No antigen is known for these receptors. Sequencing was preceded by expansion of antigen-specific CD4+ T cells with viral peptide pools in the ViraFEST assay. Around day 10 of culture, CD4+ T cells were separated out. The study found no prior SARS-CoV-2 infection in the vaccine recipients, who tested negative for nucleocapsid antibodies. The starting material was CD4+ T cells from PBMCs cultured with HCoV-NL63 spike peptides, obtained before COVID-19 vaccination. These receptors came from a human donor who received a COVID-19 vaccine.

The chain links TRBV6-4 to TRBJ2-3; D is unresolved. Germline-derived CDR1 and CDR2 are MRHNA and SNTAGT. V dropped 4 bases and J dropped 6 bases, with 11 bases sitting between them. The CDR3 length is 13 residues. The CDR3 reads CASSGSPGDTQYF. The CDR3 DNA is TGTGCCAGCAGTGGGTCACCCGGCGATACGCAGTATTTT.

V gene TRBV7-8 combines with J gene TRBJ2-5, with 12 positions matching TRBD2. Germline CDR1 and CDR2: SGHVS and FQNEAQ. V gave up 3 bases and J gave up 4 bases; unmatched junction bases: 9. This CDR3 region has 17 residues. The CDR3 sequence: CASSLRLAGEVRETQYF. The CDR3 DNA sequence: TGTGCCAGCAGCTTGAGACTAGCGGGGGAGGTTCGAGAGACCCAGTACTTC.

J is TRBJ1-2 and V is TRBV7-8, with 10 bases fitting TRBD1. Germline V gene data show CDR1 as SGHVS and CDR2 as FQNEAQ. The CDR3 totals 15 residues. V lost 6 bases to trimming and J lost 8 bases; unmatched junction nucleotides: 12. The CDR3 reads CASSHRDRGSEGYTF. The CDR3 DNA sequence: TGTGCCAGCAGTCACCGGGACAGGGGATCGGAGGGCTACACCTTC.

The sample holds one count of this clone. V and J are TRBV30 and TRBJ2-3; D not certain. V was pared by 2 bases and J by 3 bases, with 24 bases between. Germline V gene sequence: CDR1 GTSNPN, CDR2 SVGIG (reference sequence). CDR3 size: 18 residues. CDR3 in amino acids: CAWSLRPTLVLATDTQYF. CDR3 bases: TGTGCCTGGAGTCTCCGACCGACATTGGTTTTGGCAACAGATACGCAGTATTTT.

The CDR3 DNA reads TGTGCCAGCAGCCAAGATAAGCGGGGGGCCCTATACAATGAGCAGTTCTTC. The encoded protein is CASSQDKRGALYNEQFF. The rearrangement uses TRBV14 and TRBJ2-1; the match to TRBD2 covers 9 bases. The CDR3 length is 17 residues. With V trimmed by 0 bases and J by 4 bases, 7 bases remained unmatched. CDR1 is SGHDN, CDR2 FVKESK, per germline.

The CDR3 region is CASSRGQGTYEQYV. CDR3 nucleotides: TGTGCCAGCAGCCGAGGACAGGGCACCTACGAGCAGTACGTC. The rearrangement uses TRBV7-9 and TRBJ2-7; 8 nucleotides line up with TRBD1. This CDR3 contains 14 residues. V lost 5 bases to trimming and J lost 2 bases; unmatched junction nucleotides: 5. Germline V CDR1 and CDR2: SEHNR, FQNEAQ (reference sequence).

The table lists this clone with a few counts. CDR3 nucleotide sequence: TGTGCCAGCAGTTACGGGCCAGGGGGCGGTGAAAAACTGTTTTTT. Protein product: CASSYGPGGGEKLFF. V gene TRBV6-5 combines with J gene TRBJ1-4, with 8 bases aligning to TRBD1. Germline-derived CDR1 and CDR2 are MNHEY and SVGAGI. J gave up 7 bases and V 2 bases, and 6 bases lay outside the gene matches. The CDR3 runs 15 residues.

Turning to this clone: The sample holds other DNA sequences that translate to the same CDR3. The V gene is TRBV18, the J gene TRBJ2-7, with D maybe TRBD2 (6 bases). The length of the CDR3 is 12 residues. V gave up 6 bases and J gave up 3 bases, with 9 bases separating them. Germline CDR1 is KGHSH and CDR2 is LQKENI. The CDR3 nucleotides are TGTGCCAGCTCCCCCGGGGGCTACGAGCAGTACGTC. This translates into CASSPGGYEQYV.

The chain links TRBV4-1 to TRBJ2-2; 9 bases are a match to TRBD1. The CDR3 consists of 16 residues. The germline V gene has CDR1 MGHRA and CDR2 YSYEKL. V gave up 4 bases and J gave up 4 bases; unmatched junction bases: 7. The DNA of the CDR3 is TGCGCCAGCAGCCCTAGGACAGGGGCGACCACCGGGGAGCTGTTTTTT. This codes for CASSPRTGATTGELFF.

This chain uses TRBV9 with TRBJ2-3, with TRBD1 as a possible D gene (5 bases). V was trimmed by 4 bases and J by 0 bases, leaving 9 bases between them. CDR1 is SGDLS and CDR2 is YYNGEE in the germline V gene. The CDR3 has 14 amino acids. The CDR3 nucleotides are TGTGCCAGCAGCTTTCGACAGAGCACAGATACGCAGTATTTT. It codes for CASSFRQSTDTQYF.

The J gene is TRBJ2-7, the V gene TRBV5-6, with TRBD1 matching 7 bases. The CDR3 runs to 12 residues. J was trimmed by 11 bases and V by 0 bases; bases with no gene match: 5. In germline, CDR1 is SGHDT, CDR2 YYEEEE. CDR3 coding DNA: TGTGCCAGCAGCTTGGGGGACAGCCAGGAGTACGTC. The encoded protein is CASSLGDSQEYV.

The chain employs TRBV28 and TRBJ1-1; a weak D match, TRBD1 (5 bases). Germline lookup yields CDR1 MDHEN and CDR2 SYDVKM. The CDR3 runs 15 residues. V was shortened by 1 base and J by 4 bases, with 13 bases between the two germline ends. The CDR3 protein is CASSLLYRGSTEAFF. The CDR3 nucleotides are TGTGCCAGCAGTTTATTGTATCGGGGGTCCACTGAAGCTTTCTTT. The entire variable domain, with the rest obtained from reference TRBV28 and TRBJ1-1, is as follows: DVKVTQSSRYLVKRTGEKVFLECVQDMDHENMFWYRQDPGLGLRLIYFSYDVKMKEKGDIPEGYSVSREKKERFSLILESASTNQTSMYLCASSLLYRGSTEAFFGQGTRLTVV.

This chain uses TRBV24-1 with TRBJ2-4; no firm D call. Germline V CDR1 and CDR2: KGHDR, SFDVKD. The CDR3 totals 16 residues. Trimming removed 11 bases at V and 0 bases at J, with 19 bases between. Here the CDR3 DNA reads TGTGCCATTGAGCCCGACTGGCCCCTAGCCAAAAACATTCAGTACTTC. Translated: CAIEPDWPLAKNIQYF.

The chain links TRBV12-3 or TRBV12-4 to TRBJ2-7; D could derive from TRBD1 or TRBD2 (5 bases each). The CDR3 is 13 residues long. V was clipped by 1 base and J by 5 bases, with 9 bases between them. As DNA, the CDR3 is TGTGCCAGCAGTTTAGGGGGGAAGGACGAGCAGTACGTC. Its translation: CASSLGGKDEQYV.

This chain links TRBV3-1 (or the pseudogene TRBV3-2) with TRBJ1-2; no reliable D call. The CDR3 runs 12 residues. The germline V gene encodes CDR1 LGHDT and CDR2 YNNKEL (reference sequence). The V gene lost 7 bases and the J gene lost 2 bases, with 8 bases spanning the gap. CDR3 coding DNA: TGTGCCAGCACCAAAGGGAACTATGGCTACACCTTC. As protein: CASTKGNYGYTF.

V and J are TRBV4-1 and TRBJ1-5; D remains ambiguous. The CDR3 totals 14 residues. Germline V gene sequence: CDR1 MGHRA, CDR2 YSYEKL. Trimming stripped 1 base from V and 7 bases from J, with 11 bases between. The CDR3: CASSQGPWAQPQHF. CDR3 in DNA: TGCGCCAGCAGCCAAGGGCCGTGGGCCCAGCCCCAGCATTTT.

The rearrangement uses TRBV5-1 and TRBJ1-1; the D gene is possibly TRBD1 (5 bases). V was cut by 3 bases and J by 0 bases, with 9 bases left in between. CDR1 is SGHRS, CDR2 YFSETQ, per germline. The CDR3 is made up of 14 amino acids. The CDR3 DNA follows: TGCGCCAGCAGCTCTTCAGGGATGAACACTGAAGCTTTCTTT. It specifies CASSSSGMNTEAFF.

This chain uses TRBV29-1 with TRBJ1-1; D might be TRBD1 (5 bases). Germline V gives CDR1 SQVTM, CDR2 ANQGSEA. V shed 1 base and J shed 5 bases, with 11 bases lying between them. The CDR3 length is 13 residues. The chain's CDR3 is CSVEAGRGTEAFF. CDR3 in DNA: TGCAGCGTTGAAGCAGGGAGGGGAACTGAAGCTTTCTTT.

The J gene is TRBJ1-1, the V gene TRBV6-1; unclear D gene. The CDR3 is made up of 14 amino acids. Trimming shortened V by 3 bases and J by 2 bases, and 10 bases separated the two germline ends. Germline V gene data show CDR1 as MNHNS and CDR2 as SASEGT. CDR3 loop: CASSDSWGNTEAFF. The CDR3 coding sequence is TGTGCCAGCAGTGATTCCTGGGGAAACACTGAAGCTTTCTTT.

The chain joins TRBV27 to TRBJ1-2, with TRBD1 matching over 7 bases. This CDR3 is 17 amino acids long. Trimming cost V 0 bases and J 4 bases; bases outside gene matches: 11. Germline loops: CDR1 MNHEY, CDR2 SMNVEV (reference sequence). CDR3 sequence (DNA): TGTGCCAGCAGTTTATCGTCATTGACAGGGCCCCTCTATGGCTACACCTTC. Translating it yields CASSLSSLTGPLYGYTF.